These 25 T cell receptor beta chains were sequenced from one sample in a study of T cell changes during pregnancy in multiple sclerosis. Data came from immunoSEQ multiplex PCR; TCRdb stores just in-frame clones and leaves some out. In the table there are some 48,000 clones, over 75% of which are singletons. Here the sequenced sample was CD8+ T cells from peripheral blood mononuclear cells, taken in the second trimester of pregnancy. These receptors came from a female donor with multiple sclerosis, enrolled in a pregnancy study.

The J gene is TRBJ1-1, the V gene TRBV11-2; D gene ambiguous. The CDR3 extends over 13 amino acids. In germline, CDR1 is SGHAT, CDR2 FQNNGV. Trimming took 3 bases from V and 1 from J, leaving 6 bases between them. The DNA of the CDR3 is TGTGCCAGCAGCTTCCCGGGGAACACTGAAGCTTTCTTT. This translates into CASSFPGNTEAFF.

The CDR3 DNA reads as TGCGCCAGCAGCCCCCTGGACAACTCTAACTATGGCTACACCTTC. Encoded protein: CASSPLDNSNYGYTF. The rearrangement uses TRBV5-1 and TRBJ1-2, with D perhaps matching TRBD1 (5 bases). The CDR3 covers 15 residues. The germline CDR1 and CDR2 sequences are SGHRS and YFSETQ. Trimming left V 4 bases short and J 0 bases short, with 13 bases between.

This clone was seen a single time. V and J are TRBV6-5 and TRBJ1-1, with TRBD1 as a possible D gene (5 bases). This CDR3 contains 15 residues. Trimming pared 0 bases from V and 5 bases from J, leaving 13 bases between. The germline V gene has CDR1 MNHEY and CDR2 SVGAGI. CDR3 bases: TGTGCCAGCAGTTACTCGACGGCCGGGGGAACTGAAGCTTTCTTT. Translated, it gives CASSYSTAGGTEAFF.

The chain employs TRBV9 and TRBJ2-5; no clear D gene. V dropped 4 bases and J dropped 7 bases, with 20 bases sitting between them. This CDR3 is built from 15 residues. From germline, CDR1 is SGDLS and CDR2 YYNGEE. CDR3 loop: CASSPGHPPPPTQYF. The CDR3 DNA reads as TGTGCCAGCAGCCCCGGTCATCCCCCTCCTCCGACCCAGTACTTC.

Only a few counts were recorded for this clone. The J gene is TRBJ1-1, the V gene TRBV6-1; 9 bases are a match to TRBD1. The CDR3 consists of 14 residues. CDR1 is MNHNS, CDR2 SASEGT, per germline. Trimming at V came to 5 bases and at J to 4 bases, leaving 5 bases not matched to a gene. CDR3 sequence reads: CASSRQGDGTEAFF. The CDR3 bases are TGTGCCAGCAGTAGACAGGGGGATGGCACTGAAGCTTTCTTT.

The chain is built from TRBV10-3 and TRBJ1-3; a weak D match, TRBD1 (6 bases). V dropped 1 base and J dropped 8 bases, with 15 bases sitting between them. Germline loops: CDR1 ENHRY, CDR2 SYGVKD. The CDR3 loop spans 15 amino acids. The CDR3 DNA sequence: TGTGCCATCAGTGAGTTTCGGACAGAAGAAGACACCATATATTTT. Its protein product is CAISEFRTEEDTIYF.

V usage is TRBV27 and J usage is TRBJ2-7; TRBD2 agrees at 11 bases. The CDR3 covers 14 residues. Germline CDR1 MNHEY, CDR2 SMNVEV (reference sequence). The V gene end was trimmed by 7 bases and the J gene end by 2 bases; junction bases not matched to a gene: 4. The CDR3 reads CASTVTSGAYEQYF. In nucleotides, the CDR3 is TGTGCCAGCACCGTGACTAGCGGGGCCTACGAGCAGTACTTC.

V gene TRBV2 combines with J gene TRBJ1-5; D unclear. The germline gives CDR1 SNHLY, CDR2 FYNNEI. The length of the CDR3 is 14 residues. The V end was cut by 6 bases, the J end by 7 bases, with 16 bases between. The CDR3 DNA is TGTGCCAGCAGGGAGACTATGGATGGCCAGCCCCAGCATTTT. Protein product: CASRETMDGQPQHF.

The chain recombines TRBV19 with TRBJ2-3; D is perhaps TRBD2 (6 bases). Trimming took off 8 bases at V and 2 bases at J, with 20 bases between the two ends. Germline CDR1 and CDR2: LNHDA and SQIVND (reference sequence). The CDR3 runs to 16 residues. CDR3 amino acids: CASRPGTHPYTDTQYF. As DNA, the CDR3 is TGTGCCAGTCGCCCCGGGACTCACCCTTACACAGATACGCAGTATTTT. The full variable domain, in which reference TRBV19 and TRBJ2-3 provide the parts outside the CDR3, is DGGITQSPKYLFRKEGQNVTLSCEQNLNHDAMYWYRQDPGQGLRLIYYSQIVNDFQKGDIAEGYSVSREKKESFPLTVTSAQKNPTAFYLCASRPGTHPYTDTQYFGPGTRLTVL.

This chain uses TRBV5-4 with TRBJ2-1; 8 bases map to TRBD1. This CDR3 has 16 residues. The junction had 4 bases not matched to a gene; V was cut back by 0 bases and J by 2 bases. In germline, CDR1 is SGHNT, CDR2 YYREEE (reference sequence). CDR3 sequence (DNA): TGTGCCAGCAGCTTGGCCGCGACAGGGGCCTACAATGAGCAGTTCTTC. Protein sequence: CASSLAATGAYNEQFF.

This chain joins TRBV4-1 and TRBJ2-1, with D perhaps TRBD1 (6 bases). Trimming took off 6 bases at V and 9 bases at J, with 12 bases between the two ends. The CDR3 runs to 12 residues. Germline V gene lookup returns CDR1 MGHRA and CDR2 YSYEKL. The CDR3 sequence is CASRAQGTEQFF. DNA of the CDR3: TGCGCCAGCAGGGCCCAGGGGACTGAGCAGTTCTTC.

Only one count was recorded for this clone. The chain links TRBV5-6 to TRBJ1-4; weak D call: TRBD1 (5 bases). V lost 4 bases and J 4 bases, leaving 14 bases between the germline ends. CDR1 is SGHDT, CDR2 YYEEEE, per germline. This CDR3 comprises 15 residues. CDR3 DNA: TGTGCCAGCAGCAGTACAGGAAATAATAATGAAAAACTGTTTTTT. This translates into CASSSTGNNNEKLFF.

This chain connects TRBV13 to TRBJ2-2, with D perhaps matching TRBD2 (5 bases). Germline CDR1 is PRHDT and CDR2 is FYEKMQ (reference sequence). Trimming cost V 6 bases and J 4 bases, with 12 bases left between them. The CDR3 extends over 14 amino acids. CDR3 protein: CASSTFGGTGELFF. CDR3 DNA sequence: TGTGCCAGCAGTACCTTCGGAGGCACCGGGGAGCTGTTTTTT.

J is TRBJ1-1 and V is TRBV6-5; the match to TRBD1 covers 8 bases. Per the germline V gene, CDR1 is MNHEY and CDR2 is SVGAGI. There are 13 residues in the CDR3. The junction had 9 bases not matched to a gene; V was cut back by 4 bases and J by 11 bases. For the CDR3, the DNA is TGTGCCAGCAGTTTGGGACAGGCTTACGAGGCTTTCTTT. Protein: CASSLGQAYEAFF.

V and J are TRBV5-6 and TRBJ1-2, with a tentative D call TRBD1 (6 bases). In germline, CDR1 is SGHDT, CDR2 YYEEEE. Trimming took 0 bases from V and 5 from J, leaving 14 bases between them. The CDR3 covers 15 residues. DNA of the CDR3: TGTGCCAGCAGCTTGGGGGACAACTCACGATATGGCTACACCTTC. Translating gives CASSLGDNSRYGYTF.

The V and J genes are TRBV5-6 and TRBJ1-1; D possibly corresponds to TRBD1 (5 bases). This CDR3 contains 16 residues. V was cut by 2 bases and J by 6 bases, with 20 bases left in between. From germline, CDR1 is SGHDT and CDR2 YYEEEE. The CDR3 nucleotides are TGTGCCAGCAGCTTTGGGGGACGGGGGAAGGAGTCTGAAGCTTTCTTT. Its translation: CASSFGGRGKESEAFF.

The chain uses TRBV7-6 and TRBJ2-5, with unresolved D. The V end was cut by 4 bases, the J end by 3 bases, with 15 bases between. The CDR3 loop spans 15 amino acids. The germline CDR1 and CDR2 sequences are SGHVS and FNYEAQ. Here the CDR3 reads CASSWLLGPKETQYF. The CDR3 DNA is TGTGCCAGCAGCTGGCTTCTAGGTCCGAAAGAGACCCAGTACTTC.

V and J are TRBV9 and TRBJ2-7; 9 nucleotides match TRBD2. The CDR3 spans 14 residues. Losses at the gene ends were 5 bases for V and 2 bases for J; bases not matched to a gene: 5. CDR1 is SGDLS and CDR2 is YYNGEE in the germline V gene. The CDR3 protein is CASSASGTTYEQYF. CDR3 in DNA: TGTGCCAGCAGTGCTAGCGGGACTACCTACGAGCAGTACTTC. The variable domain in full, completed from reference TRBV9 and TRBJ2-7, reads DSGVTQTPKHLITATGQRVTLRCSPRSGDLSVYWYQQSLDQGLQFLIQYYNGEERAKGNILERFSAQQFPDLHSELNLSSLELGDSALYFCASSASGTTYEQYFGPGTRLTVT.

A single count supports this clone. The CDR3 spells CASSAPGVMVQETQYF. The CDR3 region has the DNA TGTGCCAGCAGCGCACCCGGTGTAATGGTACAAGAGACCCAGTACTTC. The chain recombines TRBV9 with TRBJ2-5; D unresolved. Trimming pared 3 bases from V and 2 bases from J, leaving 17 bases between. The CDR3 length is 16 residues. CDR1 and CDR2 from the germline V gene are SGDLS and YYNGEE.

V usage is TRBV15 and J usage is TRBJ2-5; TRBD2 is a possible D gene (5 bases). The V end lost 5 bases, the J end lost 4 bases, and 8 bases lay between the germline ends. The CDR3 spans 12 residues. Germline V gene data show CDR1 as LNHNV and CDR2 as YYDKDF (reference sequence). CDR3 coding DNA: TGTGCCACCAGCGACGGAGGAGAGACCCAGTACTTC. It is translated as CATSDGGETQYF.

The J gene is TRBJ1-3, the V gene TRBV5-8, with 8 bases identical to TRBD1. V lost 9 bases and J lost 4; bases outside the gene matches: 3. The CDR3 covers 12 residues. CDR1 is SGHTS, CDR2 YDEGEE, per germline. CDR3 loop: CATGQGGNTIYF. CDR3 sequence (DNA): TGTGCCACCGGACAGGGAGGAAACACCATATATTTT.

This chain links TRBV13 with TRBJ2-6; 14 nucleotides align to TRBD2. From germline, CDR1 is PRHDT and CDR2 FYEKMQ (reference sequence). The CDR3 is 19 amino acids. J gave up 3 bases and V 5 bases, and 9 bases lay outside the gene matches. CDR3 in amino acids: CASSPTTSGGAYGANVLTF. CDR3 bases: TGTGCCAGCAGCCCAACGACTAGCGGGGGGGCATATGGGGCCAACGTCCTGACTTTC.

V gene TRBV5-5 combines with J gene TRBJ2-5, with 11 bases that match TRBD1. CDR3 length: 14 residues. Germline V lookup: CDR1 SGHKS, CDR2 YYEKEE (reference sequence). With 4 bases clipped from V and 5 bases from J, the junction kept 4 bases outside the gene matches. The CDR3 reads CASSIGTGGETQYF. CDR3 nucleotides: TGTGCCAGCAGCATTGGGACAGGGGGTGAGACCCAGTACTTC.

To note about this clone: Other DNA variants within this sample encode the same CDR3. The rearrangement uses TRBV6-4 and TRBJ2-3, with TRBD2 matching over 7 bases. Germline values: CDR1 MRHNA, CDR2 SNTAGT. J lost 5 bases, V lost 2 bases, and 4 bases had no gene match. This CDR3 is built from 14 residues. DNA of the CDR3: TGTGCCAGCAGTGACGGGTCGGGAGGAGATACGCAGTATTTT. Translated, it gives CASSDGSGGDTQYF.

The gene calls are TRBV19 and TRBJ2-5; TRBD1 agrees at 7 bases. V was pared by 4 bases and J by 5 bases, with 4 bases of the junction left unmatched. The germline gives CDR1 LNHDA, CDR2 SQIVND (reference sequence). This CDR3 is 13 amino acids long. This CDR3 reads CASSNRGWETQYF. The CDR3 coding sequence is TGTGCCAGTAGTAACAGGGGTTGGGAGACCCAGTACTTC.